These 11 T cell receptor beta chains share one sample of origin, sequenced in a study of metastatic and nonmetastatic thyroid tumors. Using MiXCR, TCRdb re-called clones from the PCR reads. The table lists about 20,000 clones, around 21% of them singletons, with 25% to 35% in the top ten. Patients were all untreated before their thyroid surgery. Sequences were obtained from blood. Receptors originate from a female donor with papillary thyroid cancer or a benign thyroid nodule (not recorded which). Some clones in this sample may be carry-over from other donors' samples.

This clone was counted between two and nine times. The rearrangement links TRBV6-1 to TRBJ2-7, with 10 bases that match TRBD2. The CDR3 consists of 15 residues. The junction had 8 bases not matched to a gene; V was cut back by 8 bases and J by 1 base. Germline values: CDR1 MNHNS, CDR2 SASEGT. The CDR3 DNA reads as TGTGCCAGCGGCTTAAGTAGCGGGGGGTCCTACGAGCAGTACTTC. Residues: CASGLSSGGSYEQYF.

This rearrangement joins TRBV30 to TRBJ2-1, with D possibly matching TRBD1 (6 bases). This CDR3 comprises 13 residues. V lost 3 bases, J lost 2 bases, and 8 bases lay in between. Germline V lookup: CDR1 GTSNPN, CDR2 SVGIG (reference sequence). DNA of the CDR3: TGTGCCTGGAGCAGGGGCCCCTACAATGAGCAGTTCTTC. It is translated as CAWSRGPYNEQFF.

To note about this clone: A much larger clone is a single base away; this may be a read error. Other DNA variants within this sample encode the same CDR3. The chain joins TRBV5-6 to TRBJ2-6, with unresolved D. V was pared by 0 bases and J by 0 bases, with 10 bases between. The germline V gene encodes CDR1 SGHDT and CDR2 YYEEEE. The CDR3 is 17 amino acids. The CDR3 DNA is TGTGCCAGCAGCTTGGCCGGAAGCTTCTCTGGGGCCAACGTCCTGACTTTC. Translating gives CASSLAGSFSGANVLTF.

Concerning this clone itself: Given a much more abundant clone one base away, this may be a read error. The chain joins TRBV14 to TRBJ1-5, with TRBD1 as a possible D gene (5 bases). CDR3 length: 16 amino acids. The germline gives CDR1 SGHDN, CDR2 FVKESK. With 1 base removed from V and 6 bases from J, the gap between germline ends came to 16 bases. The DNA for the CDR3 is TGTGCCAGCAGCCAAGCAGGCATGGGGCTTGGTCAGCCCCAGCATTTT. This gives the protein CASSQAGMGLGQPQHF.

As concerns this clone: The same CDR3 arises from other DNA sequences in this sample as well. The chain links TRBV11-2 to TRBJ1-2; possibly TRBD1 for D (6 bases). V lost 5 bases, J lost 7 bases, and 20 bases lay in between. The CDR3 has 15 amino acids. Per the germline V gene, CDR1 is SGHAT and CDR2 is FQNNGV. CDR3: CASSRGAGGLSGYTF. For the CDR3, the DNA is TGTGCCAGCAGCCGGGGGGCGGGTGGGCTCTCTGGCTACACCTTC.

By share, this clone counts as medium-sized. V usage is TRBV6-2 or TRBV6-3 and J usage is TRBJ2-7; 9 bases align to TRBD2. This CDR3 is 14 amino acids long. Germline CDR1 reads MNHEY; CDR2 reads SVGEGT. The J segment lost 3 bases and the V segment lost 6 bases, leaving 6 bases of the junction unmatched. CDR3 coding DNA: TGTGCCAGCAGGGCACTAGCGGGCATCTACGAGCAGTACTTC. It translates to CASRALAGIYEQYF.

This clone is medium-sized in the sample. The chain combines TRBV6-1 with TRBJ2-6, with D possibly TRBD1 on 6 matching bases. The V and J ends lost 2 bases and 4 bases respectively, with 12 bases between them. CDR1 MNHNS and CDR2 SASEGT come from the germline V gene. The CDR3 spans 16 residues. This CDR3 reads CASSEFTGQGANVLTF. Written as DNA, the CDR3 is TGTGCCAGCAGTGAATTTACAGGGCAAGGGGCCAACGTCCTGACTTTC.

There are many counts of this clone. The chain carries TRBV28 and TRBJ1-1; the match to TRBD1 covers 9 bases. Per germline, CDR1 MDHEN and CDR2 SYDVKM. V shed 4 bases and J 3 bases; nucleotides not matched to a gene: 6. This CDR3 contains 15 residues. DNA for the CDR3: TGTGCCAGCAGTTCACAGGGGGCCATCGACACTGAAGCTTTCTTT. Its translation is CASSSQGAIDTEAFF.

This chain uses TRBV5-1 with TRBJ2-5; TRBD1 agrees at 9 bases. The trim removed 2 bases at V and 5 bases at J, leaving 10 bases unmatched. The CDR3 totals 16 residues. Germline assignment: CDR1 SGHRS and CDR2 YFSETQ. The CDR3 nucleotides read TGCGCCAGCAGCTTCGCCTTTGGACAGGGGCCCGAGACCCAGTACTTC. Its translation: CASSFAFGQGPETQYF.

V is TRBV6-2 or TRBV6-3 and J is TRBJ1-2, with D unresolved. The CDR3 sequence is 13 residues long. V was cut by 5 bases and J by 9 bases, with 16 bases left in between. CDR1 and CDR2 (germline): MNHEY, SVGEGT. This CDR3 reads CASSTPGYGCYTF. As DNA, the CDR3 is TGTGCCAGCAGTACCCCGGGGTACGGTTGCTACACCTTC.

About this clone: The junction departs from the called germline gene at one end, perhaps through a read error. Other DNA sequences of this sample code for an identical CDR3. The chain carries TRBV3-1 and TRBJ2-3; D gene unclear. Germline CDR1 LGHDT, CDR2 YNNKEL (reference sequence). The CDR3 totals 15 residues. The CDR3 loop reads CASSQARFSGNTQYF. Written as DNA, the CDR3 is TGTGCCAGCAGCCAAGCCCGGTTTAGTGGGAATACGCAGTACTTT.